This section outlines one T cell receptor beta chain sequence together with its context. No antigen is known for it. The data stem from a study of cytomegalovirus exposure and HLA in healthy donors. There are 14 residues in the CDR3. The germline gives CDR1 MNHEY, CDR2 SVGAGI. Trimming removed 5 bases from V and 1 base from J; junction bases left unmatched: 4. Findings of the study overall: TCR beta chain V- and J-gene trimming was linked, in a later analysis, to a missense variant in DCLRE1C.

The PCR contained 60 Vbeta and 13 Jbeta primers. Authors' methods: An analysis performed later counted about 80 million unique TCR beta chains (approximately 11 million of them shared). Assay: immunoSEQ multiplex PCR; the TCRdb copy retains only in-frame clones and omits some. The V and J calls and the clone size are those of that table, but D and trimming were determined from the DNA. The sample contains some 250,000 clones, around 80% of which appear only once. V is TRBV6-5 and J is TRBJ1-1; TRBD1 matches 7 bases. The TCR sequence derives from a woman in her thirties or forties in good health and CMV-seropositive. Sequencing was performed on PBMCs. The CDR3 region is CASSRQGPNTEAFF. CDR3 nucleotide sequence: TGTGCCAGCAGTAGACAGGGACCGAACACTGAAGCTTTCTTT.